Sequencing of this T cell receptor (beta chain) was carried out in a study of cytomegalovirus exposure and HLA in healthy donors. Broader study findings: Later on, an analysis showed TCR association rates differing by HLA locus, with DRB1 the most and HLA-C the fewest.

Only one count was recorded for this clone. Its antigen is not known. The length of the CDR3 is 13 residues. V dropped 3 bases and J dropped 7; count of bases not matched to a gene: 5. Germline V lookup: CDR1 MDHEN, CDR2 SYDVKM. Primers: 60 Vbeta forward and 13 Jbeta reverse. Method: immunoSEQ multiplex PCR; TCRdb's copy keeps in-frame clones and lacks some. The sample holds around 160,000 clones; roughly three quarters are singletons and the top ten take approximately 4.4%. The sequenced material came from PBMCs. This chain joins TRBV28 and TRBJ1-2, with 7 bases identical to TRBD1. The origin of this receptor is a man between 18 and 35 years old in good health and CMV-seropositive. The CDR3 DNA follows: TGTGCCAGCAGTTTTGAGGGGGCGCGTGGCTACACCTTC. This encodes CASSFEGARGYTF.